The 27 T cell receptor beta chains below all came from one sample that was sequenced in a study of blood T cell repertoires in COVID-19. Here immunoSEQ multiplex PCR was the method, and the copy in TCRdb shows in-frame clones only, minus some. The table lists about 240,000 clones, roughly four fifths of them singletons, with approximately 9.4% in the top ten. The specimen sequenced was peripheral blood. The receptors originated from a woman aged 80 or over with acute or convalescent COVID-19.

Details on this clone: The sample has other DNA sequences that encode this CDR3 too. The chain employs TRBV27 and TRBJ2-3, with a tentative D call TRBD2 (7 bases). The CDR3 runs to 15 residues. Trimming left V 1 base short and J 1 base short, with 9 bases between. Germline V gene lookup returns CDR1 MNHEY and CDR2 SMNVEV (reference sequence). For the CDR3, the DNA is TGTGCCAGCAGTTTATGGGGGGGGCGCACAGATACGCAGTATTTT. Translating it yields CASSLWGGRTDTQYF.

This clone was detected only once. This rearrangement joins TRBV2 to TRBJ1-2; 8 bases are a match to TRBD1. With 1 base clipped from V and 1 base from J, the junction kept 8 bases outside the gene matches. Germline CDR1 reads SNHLY; CDR2 reads FYNNEI. The CDR3 length is 17 residues. CDR3 in DNA: TGTGCCAGCAGTGAAGAGCGCTCGGGACAGGTTAACTATGGCTACACCTTC. This encodes CASSEERSGQVNYGYTF.

This clone has a single count. The chain combines TRBV28 with TRBJ1-3; TRBD1 matches at 8 bases. After removal of 5 bases from V and 0 bases from J, the junction contained 9 bases not matched to a gene. Germline CDR1 MDHEN, CDR2 SYDVKM. This CDR3 is 17 amino acids long. In nucleotides, the CDR3 is TGTGCCAGCAGTAGGACAGGGTTGGGGAGCTCTGGAAACACCATATATTTT. Its protein product is CASSRTGLGSSGNTIYF.

The rearrangement links TRBV12-3 or TRBV12-4 to TRBJ1-1; D possibly corresponds to TRBD1 (5 bases). V lost 4 bases, J lost 4 bases, and 10 bases lay in between. The CDR3 is made up of 13 amino acids. CDR3 protein: CASSSGTLTEAFF. The CDR3 nucleotides are TGTGCCAGCAGTTCAGGGACTCTCACTGAAGCTTTCTTT.

The chain combines TRBV9 with TRBJ2-3, with unresolved D. Germline V lookup: CDR1 SGDLS, CDR2 YYNGEE. V lost 0 bases and J lost 0, with 8 bases in between. The CDR3 is 15 residues long. This CDR3 is CASSVGGPSTDTQYF. DNA for the CDR3: TGTGCCAGCAGCGTAGGCGGTCCTAGCACAGATACGCAGTATTTT.

The rearrangement links TRBV7-8 to TRBJ2-3; 7 nucleotides align to TRBD2. J gave up 3 bases and V 1 base, and 7 bases lay outside the gene matches. The CDR3 runs to 16 residues. Germline CDR1 is SGHVS and CDR2 is FQNEAQ. The CDR3 nucleotides are TGTGCCAGCAGCTTAGAGTGGGGGGGTCGGACAGATACGCAGTATTTT. This encodes CASSLEWGGRTDTQYF.

This clone was counted between two and nine times. The chain couples TRBV5-4 to TRBJ2-3; the match to TRBD2 covers 8 bases. Germline trimming cut 1 base from V and 3 bases from J; bases unmatched to any gene: 10. There are 17 residues in the CDR3. Germline V gene sequence: CDR1 SGHNT, CDR2 YYREEE (reference sequence). CDR3 protein: CASSLFIRGGRTDTQYF. The CDR3 coding sequence is TGTGCCAGCAGCTTGTTCATCCGGGGGGGCCGGACAGATACGCAGTATTTT.

This clone was recorded once. The CDR3 protein is CASSYPGNRDYGYTF. Here the CDR3 DNA reads TGTGCCAGCAGTTACCCCGGGAACCGCGACTATGGCTACACCTTC. This chain connects TRBV6-6 to TRBJ1-2; D gene ambiguous. The CDR3 spans 15 residues. V was clipped by 2 bases and J by 3 bases, with 13 bases between them. CDR1 is MNHNY, CDR2 SVGAGI, per germline (reference sequence).

This chain connects TRBV6-1 to TRBJ1-2; perhaps TRBD1 as D (6 bases). This CDR3 spans 13 amino acids. Germline V lookup: CDR1 MNHNS, CDR2 SASEGT. Deletions cut 3 bases from V and 8 bases from J, with 13 bases between. CDR3 coding DNA: TGTGCCAGCAGTGACGGGGGGGCCGGAGGCTACACCTTC. Translating gives CASSDGGAGGYTF.

The table lists this clone with a count of one. V and J are TRBV11-2 and TRBJ2-1; D is possibly TRBD2 (6 bases). The ends were cut back, 4 bases at V and 12 bases at J, with 19 bases in the middle. CDR3 size: 14 residues. Germline values: CDR1 SGHAT, CDR2 FQNNGV. This CDR3 is CASSSGLAGLTQFF. The CDR3 nucleotides read TGTGCCAGCAGCTCGGGACTTGCCGGTCTTACGCAGTTCTTC.

The chain employs TRBV19 and TRBJ1-6; TRBD1 matches at 7 bases. The CDR3 runs 15 residues. CDR1 and CDR2 from the germline V gene are LNHDA and SQIVND (reference sequence). V lost 5 bases, J lost 14 bases, and 15 bases stayed unmatched. The CDR3 DNA follows: TGTGCCAGTAGTGTAACAGGGGATGAGACCTCATCCCTCCACTTT. It encodes CASSVTGDETSSLHF.

J is TRBJ2-4 and V is TRBV21-1; the listed D gene, TRBD2, was not tested against the DNA. TRBV21-1 is deemed a pseudogene. The CDR3 is 15 amino acids. CDR3 in DNA: TGTGCCAGCAGCAAAGCCGGGACTAACAAAAACATTCAGTACTTC. Encoded protein: CASSKAGTNKNIQYF.

The chain is built from TRBV27 and TRBJ1-5; D is unresolved. From germline, CDR1 is MNHEY and CDR2 SMNVEV (reference sequence). This CDR3 has 13 amino acids. V lost 6 bases to trimming and J lost 5 bases, with 11 bases between them. The CDR3 DNA reads as TGTGCCAGCAGCCGGGTTTGGGATCAGCCCCAGCATTTT. It translates to CASSRVWDQPQHF.

This chain connects TRBV2 to TRBJ1-5; TRBD1 is a possible D gene (6 bases). Trimming took 5 bases from V and 7 from J, leaving 18 bases between them. The CDR3 covers 15 residues. The germline V gene encodes CDR1 SNHLY and CDR2 FYNNEI. Here the CDR3 reads CASSRTRGSDQPQHF. CDR3 in DNA: TGTGCCAGCAGTCGGACCAGGGGTTCCGACCAGCCCCAGCATTTT.

This clone was counted a single time. This chain links TRBV7-3 with TRBJ2-2, with D tentatively TRBD1 (5 bases). Germline V gene lookup returns CDR1 SGHTA and CDR2 FQGTGA. There are 13 residues in the CDR3. Trimming pared 5 bases from V and 1 base from J, leaving 5 bases between. Here the CDR3 reads CASSQGNTGELFF. The DNA for the CDR3 is TGTGCCAGCAGCCAGGGGAACACCGGGGAGCTGTTTTTT.

This clone was seen a handful of times. The chain joins TRBV7-2 to TRBJ2-1; 7 nucleotides align to TRBD2. This CDR3 has 13 amino acids. V was clipped by 6 bases and J by 5 bases; unmatched bases: 4. The germline V gene has CDR1 SGHTA and CDR2 FQGNSA. CDR3 in amino acids: CASSGTIHNEQFF. The CDR3 DNA reads as TGTGCCAGCAGTGGGACTATCCACAATGAGCAGTTCTTC.

In DNA, the CDR3 is TGTGCCAGTAGTACGATCTTTACGGATCAGCCCCAGCATTTT. It specifies CASSTIFTDQPQHF. This chain links TRBV19 with TRBJ1-5; D gene ambiguous. Deletions cut 4 bases from V and 5 bases from J, with 12 bases between. Looked up from germline, CDR1 is LNHDA and CDR2 is SQIVND (reference sequence). This CDR3 is built from 14 residues.

The chain employs TRBV4-1 and TRBJ2-7, with TRBD2 as a possible D gene (5 bases). The CDR3 has 14 amino acids. CDR1 MGHRA and CDR2 YSYEKL come from the germline V gene. Deletions cut 1 base from V and 5 bases from J, with 12 bases between. In DNA, the CDR3 is TGCGCCAGCAGCCAAGGATCGGGGTCTAACGAGCAGTACTTC. It yields the protein CASSQGSGSNEQYF.

The chain recombines TRBV19 with TRBJ1-6, with unresolved D. The V gene lost 5 bases and the J gene lost 7 bases, with 18 bases spanning the gap. Germline assignment: CDR1 LNHDA and CDR2 SQIVND (reference sequence). There are 16 residues in the CDR3. The CDR3 sequence is CASSHRPEGMNSPLHF. In DNA, the CDR3 is TGTGCCAGTAGTCACCGACCTGAGGGCATGAATTCACCCCTCCACTTT.

The chain recombines TRBV12-5 with TRBJ1-5; 9 bases fit TRBD1. This CDR3 comprises 17 residues. CDR1 is LGHNT, CDR2 FRNRAP, per germline. V lost 2 bases, J lost 1 base, and 6 bases stayed unmatched. CDR3 loop: CASGLWTGATSNQPQHF. The CDR3 DNA sequence: TGTGCTAGTGGTTTGTGGACAGGGGCAACGAGCAATCAGCCCCAGCATTTT. Supplemented by reference TRBV12-5 and TRBJ1-5, the full variable domain reads DARVTQTPRHKVTEMGQEVTMRCQPILGHNTVFWYRQTMMQGLELLAYFRNRAPLDDSGMPKDRFSAEMPDATLATLKIQPSEPRDSAVYFCASGLWTGATSNQPQHFGDGTRLSIL.

This chain uses TRBV5-1 with TRBJ2-3; D might be TRBD1 (6 bases). The CDR3 consists of 14 residues. Germline V CDR1 and CDR2: SGHRS, YFSETQ. V dropped 4 bases and J dropped 7 bases, with 16 bases sitting between them. The CDR3: CASSTLQGRNTQYF. The CDR3 DNA sequence: TGCGCCAGCAGCACATTACAGGGTAGGAATACGCAGTATTTT. Full variable domain (missing parts from reference TRBV5-1 and TRBJ2-3): KAGVTQTPRYLIKTRGQQVTLSCSPISGHRSVSWYQQTPGQGLQFLFEYFSETQRNKGNFPGRFSGRQFSNSRSEMNVSTLELGDSALYLCASSTLQGRNTQYFGPGTRLTVL.

The J gene is TRBJ1-6, the V gene TRBV11-1; TRBD1 aligns across 8 bases. In germline, CDR1 is SGHAT, CDR2 FQDESV (reference sequence). The CDR3 extends over 15 amino acids. Trimming at V came to 5 bases and at J to 7 bases, leaving 7 bases not matched to a gene. CDR3 amino acids: CASSQGAGWNSPLHF. CDR3 nucleotides: TGTGCCAGCAGCCAGGGGGCAGGATGGAATTCACCCCTCCACTTT.

This rearrangement joins TRBV7-3 to TRBJ1-6; D call uncertain. The CDR3 loop spans 15 amino acids. From germline, CDR1 is SGHTA and CDR2 FQGTGA. With 5 bases removed from V and 6 bases from J, the gap between germline ends came to 14 bases. This chain's CDR3 is CASSREANPNSPLHF. As DNA, the CDR3 is TGTGCCAGCAGCCGCGAGGCGAACCCTAATTCACCCCTCCACTTT.

This clone has a single count. The chain recombines TRBV13 with TRBJ1-1, with 9 bases fitting TRBD1. The V and J ends lost 5 bases and 1 base, in that order; junction bases with no gene match: 5. The CDR3 is 15 amino acids. CDR1 is PRHDT, CDR2 FYEKMQ, per germline (reference sequence). The CDR3 sequence: CASSQTGGGNTEAFF. Written as DNA, the CDR3 is TGTGCCAGCAGCCAAACAGGGGGCGGGAACACTGAAGCTTTCTTT.

Comment on this clone: This CDR3 is also generated by other DNA sequences in the sample. V and J are TRBV3-1 (or the pseudogene TRBV3-2) and TRBJ1-5; unclear D gene. This CDR3 region has 15 residues. Germline loops: CDR1 LGHDT, CDR2 YNNKEL (reference sequence). Trimming shortened V by 0 bases and J by 0 bases, and 6 bases separated the two germline ends. The CDR3 bases are TGTGCCAGCAGCCAAGACGGTAGTAGCAATCAGCCCCAGCATTTT. Translation gives CASSQDGSSNQPQHF.

The rearrangement links TRBV7-3 to TRBJ1-1; 9 nucleotides agree with TRBD1. The V segment lost 5 bases and the J segment 1 base; nucleotides outside the gene matches: 8. This CDR3 is built from 16 residues. Germline values: CDR1 SGHTA, CDR2 FQGTGA. The CDR3 sequence: CASSLSGTGTNTEAFF. The CDR3, as DNA: TGTGCCAGCAGCCTTTCCGGGACAGGGACGAACACTGAAGCTTTCTTT.

This clone has only one observation. The chain links TRBV7-9 to TRBJ2-5; 7 bases map to TRBD1. The V segment lost 5 bases and the J segment 5 bases; nucleotides outside the gene matches: 2. The CDR3 is 12 amino acids. CDR1 SEHNR and CDR2 FQNEAQ come from the germline V gene (reference sequence). CDR3 sequence reads: CASSPRGETQYF. CDR3 coding DNA: TGTGCCAGCAGCCCCAGGGGGGAGACCCAGTACTTC.